Each of the 18 T cell receptor beta chains below was sequenced from the same sample in a study of T cell responses to AZD1222 COVID-19 vaccine. Only in-frame clones appear in the TCRdb table, and some are missing; sequencing was by immunoSEQ multiplex PCR. The sample holds about 130,000 clones, roughly nine tenths seen once. This specimen consisted of peripheral blood, obtained on day 0 of AZD1222 vaccination. All receptors derive from an adult in good health.

V gene TRBV19 combines with J gene TRBJ2-7, with 10 bases lining up with TRBD1. Looked up from germline, CDR1 is LNHDA and CDR2 is SQIVND (reference sequence). Trimming at V came to 5 bases and at J to 3 bases, leaving 4 bases not matched to a gene. The CDR3 runs 14 residues. The chain's CDR3 is CASSPRTGGYEQYF. Here the CDR3 DNA reads TGTGCCAGTAGTCCTCGGACAGGGGGCTACGAGCAGTACTTC.

The V and J genes are TRBV9 and TRBJ2-1; no clear D gene. The germline V gene encodes CDR1 SGDLS and CDR2 YYNGEE. Trimming took off 0 bases at V and 8 bases at J, with 6 bases between the two ends. CDR3 length equals 12 residues. Written as DNA, the CDR3 is TGTGCCAGCAGCGTAGTTGGTGATGAGCAGTTCTTC. It translates to CASSVVGDEQFF.

This chain uses TRBV6-2 or TRBV6-3 with TRBJ2-1; D may be TRBD1 (5 bases). The V gene's germline CDR1 is MNHEY and CDR2 SVGEGT. The CDR3 length is 15 residues. V dropped 3 bases and J dropped 0 bases, with 9 bases sitting between them. The CDR3 DNA is TGTGCCAGCAGTTATGACAGTCGCTCCTACAATGAGCAGTTCTTC. Encoded protein: CASSYDSRSYNEQFF.

This clone was seen a single time. The DNA for the CDR3 is TGTGCCAGCAGTAGAGGGACCAATTCACCCCTCCACTTT. It yields the protein CASSRGTNSPLHF. The chain uses TRBV6-5 and TRBJ1-6, with D perhaps TRBD1 (5 bases). CDR3 length equals 13 residues. Germline V gene sequence: CDR1 MNHEY, CDR2 SVGAGI. Trimming took off 5 bases at V and 7 bases at J, with 9 bases between the two ends.

The gene calls are TRBV13 and TRBJ1-1, with 7 positions matching TRBD1. CDR1 and CDR2 from the germline V gene are PRHDT and FYEKMQ (reference sequence). With 3 bases clipped from V and 7 bases from J, the junction kept 5 bases outside the gene matches. This CDR3 has 13 residues. The CDR3 nucleotides read TGTGCCAGCAGCTTGGGCAGGGGGGTTGAAGCTTTCTTT. Translation gives CASSLGRGVEAFF.

The V gene is TRBV4-1, the J gene TRBJ2-7; the match to TRBD2 covers 8 bases. Germline-derived CDR1 and CDR2 are MGHRA and YSYEKL. The trim removed 4 bases at V and 0 bases at J, leaving 5 bases unmatched. The CDR3 totals 15 residues. CDR3 nucleotides: TGCGCCAGCAGCCGAGGCACTAGCGGCTCCTACGAGCAGTACTTC. It is translated as CASSRGTSGSYEQYF.

This rearrangement joins TRBV5-1 to TRBJ2-1, with 7 bases fitting TRBD1. The germline CDR1 and CDR2 sequences are SGHRS and YFSETQ. J lost 3 bases, V lost 0 bases, and 3 bases had no gene match. The CDR3 has 15 amino acids. CDR3 nucleotide sequence: TGCGCCAGCAGCTTGGGGTCAGGGGGCTACAATGAGCAGTTCTTC. It specifies CASSLGSGGYNEQFF.

The chain employs TRBV24-1 and TRBJ2-7; 7 bases match TRBD1. This CDR3 has 15 residues. With 10 bases clipped from V and 5 bases from J, the junction kept 16 bases outside the gene matches. The germline V gene encodes CDR1 KGHDR and CDR2 SFDVKD. CDR3 protein: CATARTGPVSDEQYF. The CDR3, as DNA: TGTGCCACTGCCCGGACAGGCCCCGTTTCGGACGAGCAGTACTTC.

The V and J genes are TRBV6-5 and TRBJ1-5; perhaps TRBD1 as D (6 bases). Deletions cut 6 bases from V and 2 bases from J, with 8 bases between. The CDR3 spans 13 residues. In germline, CDR1 is MNHEY, CDR2 SVGAGI. The CDR3 loop reads CASSRQGNQPQHF. DNA for the CDR3: TGTGCCAGCAGCCGACAGGGCAATCAGCCCCAGCATTTT.

The chain carries TRBV29-1 and TRBJ2-3, with D hard to call. The CDR3 is 11 amino acids. V dropped 5 bases and J dropped 5 bases, with 8 bases sitting between them. Germline CDR1 SQVTM, CDR2 ANQGSEA. The CDR3 coding sequence is TGCAGCGTTCCCTCCGGAGATACGCAGTATTTT. Its translation is CSVPSGDTQYF.

The chain has TRBV6-4 and TRBJ1-5, with D perhaps TRBD1 (6 bases). Trimming took 2 bases from V and 6 from J, leaving 26 bases between them. CDR3 length: 19 residues. CDR1 and CDR2 (germline): MRHNA, SNTAGT. This CDR3 reads CASSDPLHQGKSFRQPQHF. The CDR3 nucleotides read TGTGCCAGCAGTGACCCCCTCCACCAGGGGAAGTCTTTTCGTCAGCCCCAGCATTTT.

The rearrangement uses TRBV6-1 and TRBJ2-1; possibly TRBD1 for D (6 bases). Germline assignment: CDR1 MNHNS and CDR2 SASEGT. CDR3 size: 17 residues. Trimming removed 1 base from V and 4 bases from J, with 17 bases in between. As DNA, the CDR3 is TGTGCCAGCAGTGAAGTATCGTTGCCAGGGGTATACAATGAGCAGTTCTTC. It encodes CASSEVSLPGVYNEQFF.

The rearrangement links TRBV7-9 to TRBJ1-6; 9 bases line up with TRBD1. The CDR3 consists of 15 residues. The junction had 6 bases not matched to a gene; V was cut back by 5 bases and J by 7 bases. Germline CDR1 SEHNR, CDR2 FQNEAQ (reference sequence). The DNA of the CDR3 is TGTGCCAGCAGCGCGTGGGGACAGGGAAATTCACCCCTCCACTTT. Translating gives CASSAWGQGNSPLHF. The full variable domain, rest sourced from reference TRBV7-9 and TRBJ1-6, is DTGVSQNPRHKITKRGQNVTFRCDPISEHNRLYWYRQTLGQGPEFLTYFQNEAQLEKSRLLSDRFSAERPKGSFSTLEIQRTEQGDSAMYLCASSAWGQGNSPLHFGNGTRLTVT.

The chain combines TRBV5-4 with TRBJ2-7; the D gene is possibly TRBD1 (7 bases). CDR3 size: 14 residues. Trimming removed 2 bases at V and 6 bases at J, with 15 bases between. In germline, CDR1 is SGHNT, CDR2 YYREEE (reference sequence). The CDR3 here is CASSFIPQGGEQYF. The CDR3 DNA follows: TGTGCCAGCAGCTTTATTCCCCAGGGGGGCGAGCAGTACTTC.

CDR3 bases: TGTGCCAGTCGCGGTGCTGAAGCTTTCTTT. This gives the protein CASRGAEAFF. V is TRBV2 and J is TRBJ1-1, with D uncertain. Germline-derived CDR1 and CDR2 are SNHLY and FYNNEI. The CDR3 has 10 residues. Trimming stripped 9 bases from V and 6 bases from J, with 8 bases between.

The J gene is TRBJ2-5, the V gene TRBV7-3; 7 nucleotides agree with TRBD2. CDR1 is SGHTA, CDR2 FQGTGA, per germline. V gave up 2 bases and J gave up 1 base; unmatched junction bases: 19. This CDR3 is built from 20 residues. This chain's CDR3 is CASSLRKPGLVGGPQETQYF. In DNA form, the CDR3 reads TGTGCCAGCAGCTTACGCAAGCCCGGTTTAGTGGGAGGGCCCCAAGAGACCCAGTACTTC. Full variable domain (remainder filled in from reference TRBV7-3 and TRBJ2-5): GAGVSQTPSNKVTEKGKYVELRCDPISGHTALYWYRQSLGQGPEFLIYFQGTGAADDSGLPNDRFFAVRPEGSVSTLKIQRTERGDSAVYLCASSLRKPGLVGGPQETQYFGPGTRLLVL.

Concerning this clone itself: The sample has other DNA sequences that encode this CDR3 too. This sequence joins TRBV29-1 and TRBJ2-7; D gene unclear. The germline V gene has CDR1 SQVTM and CDR2 ANQGSEA. The CDR3 contains 12 residues. V lost 4 bases to trimming and J lost 3 bases, with 10 bases between them. The CDR3: CSVAGQSYEQYF. Written as DNA, the CDR3 is TGCAGCGTTGCTGGGCAGAGCTACGAGCAGTACTTC.

The chain combines TRBV6-5 with TRBJ1-6; weak D call: TRBD1 (6 bases). V lost 8 bases and J lost 12, with 23 bases in between. The CDR3 covers 15 residues. CDR1 and CDR2 from the germline V gene are MNHEY and SVGAGI. CDR3 sequence: CASSGGGLSLRPLHF. Written as DNA, the CDR3 is TGTGCCAGCTCTGGTGGGGGGCTATCCCTTAGACCCCTCCACTTT.